This T cell receptor beta chain comes out of a study of T-cell reconstitution after alpha-beta-depleted transplantation in children (TCRdb year 2016). About the full investigation: Using TCR repertoire profiling, the study followed T-cell immune reconstitution in a quantitative way in children after TCRalphabeta/CD19-depleted allogeneic hematopoietic cell transplantation.

The library was prepared using PCR. Sequencing relied on an Illumina HiSeq 2500. Molecular barcoding was employed in the preparation of TCR libraries, with unique molecular identifiers being used to normalize TCRbeta repertoire quantification. Through fastp at Q25 and MiXCR, TCRdb rebuilt clones from the public reads, retaining in-frame beta chains. Under each unique CDR3 protein, matching rows form one entry showing the most common genes and DNA. This sample gives about 340,000 distinct CDR3 sequences in total; less than 15% of them show up just once. Around 4.5% of the sample is taken by the ten largest. For this clonotype: Its specific antigen is unknown. Per-nucleotide qualities are absent, and no much larger clonotype sits a single base away.

The germline V gene specifies SGHAT as CDR1 and FQNNGV as CDR2. V is pruned by 3 bases and J by 5 bases, leaving 9 bases of the junction without a gene match. The CDR3 measures 17 amino acids from cysteine to phenylalanine. Only the CDR3 part of the read is kept: 51 bases, read in frame from the first base. The source was PBMCs, collected from the stem cell graft. The clonotype comes from a human donor who donated a stem cell graft to a child with Fanconi anemia. The rearrangement combines TRBV11-2 with TRBJ2-3, with 12 bases aligning to TRBD1. The DNA reads as follows: TGTGCCAGCAGCTTTGGGACAGGGGGCTCGGGGGGAGATACGCAGTATTTT. This codes for CASSFGTGGSGGDTQYF. Where the CDR3 stops, the reference TRBV11-2 and TRBJ2-3 genes take over; the full variable domain is EAGVAQSPRYKIIEKRQSVAFWCNPISGHATLYWYQQILGQGPKLLIQFQNNGVVDDSQLPKDRFSAERLKGVDSTLKIQPAKLEDSAVYLCASSFGTGGSGGDTQYFGPGTRLTVL.